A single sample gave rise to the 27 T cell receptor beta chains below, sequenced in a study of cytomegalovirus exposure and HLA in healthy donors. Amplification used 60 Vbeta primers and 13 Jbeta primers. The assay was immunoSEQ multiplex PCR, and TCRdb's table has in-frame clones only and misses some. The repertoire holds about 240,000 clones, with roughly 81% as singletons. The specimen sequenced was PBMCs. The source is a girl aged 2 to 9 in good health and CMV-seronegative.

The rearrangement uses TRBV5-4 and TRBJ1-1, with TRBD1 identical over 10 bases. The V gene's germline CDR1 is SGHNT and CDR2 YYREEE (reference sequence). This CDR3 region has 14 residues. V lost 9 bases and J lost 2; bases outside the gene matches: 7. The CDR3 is CAIPRDRGNTEAFF. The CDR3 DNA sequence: TGTGCCATCCCCCGGGACAGGGGAAACACTGAAGCTTTCTTT.

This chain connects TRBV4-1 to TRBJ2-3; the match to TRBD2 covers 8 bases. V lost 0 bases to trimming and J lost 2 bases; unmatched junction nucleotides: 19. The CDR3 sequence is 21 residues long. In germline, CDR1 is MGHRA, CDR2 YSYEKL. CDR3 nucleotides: TGCGCCAGCAGCCAAGAACCCCCGGTGGGTGGAGCGGGGGAGTTCACAGATACGCAGTATTTT. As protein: CASSQEPPVGGAGEFTDTQYF.

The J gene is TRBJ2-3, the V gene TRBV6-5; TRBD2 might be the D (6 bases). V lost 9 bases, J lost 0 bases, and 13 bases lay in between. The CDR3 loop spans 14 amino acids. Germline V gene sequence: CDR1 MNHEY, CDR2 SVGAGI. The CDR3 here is CASSRAGSTDTQYF. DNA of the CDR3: TGTGCCAGTTCTCGCGCGGGGAGCACAGATACGCAGTATTTT.

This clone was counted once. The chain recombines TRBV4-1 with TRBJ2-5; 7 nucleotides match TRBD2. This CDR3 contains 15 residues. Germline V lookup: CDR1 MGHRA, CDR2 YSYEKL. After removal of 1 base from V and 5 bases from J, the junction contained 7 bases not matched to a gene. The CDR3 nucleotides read TGCGCCAGCAGCCAAGCCCGGGGGGTTGGGGAGACCCAGTACTTC. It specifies CASSQARGVGETQYF.

As DNA, the CDR3 is TGTGCCAGCAGCCCCATGGGGGCGGGGGGGCGAGGTAAGGCCTACGAGCAGTACTTC. Translating it yields CASSPMGAGGRGKAYEQYF. The genes are TRBV7-6 and TRBJ2-7, with 9 nucleotides matching TRBD2. V was pared by 5 bases and J by 2 bases, with 19 bases of the junction left unmatched. The CDR3 is 19 residues long. Germline V gene data show CDR1 as SGHVS and CDR2 as FNYEAQ.

The CDR3 reads CASSPEPLAPLHF. In nucleotides, the CDR3 is TGTGCCAGCAGCCCAGAACCCCTTGCACCCCTCCACTTT. The rearrangement joins TRBV7-6 to TRBJ1-6; no reliable D call. The germline V gene encodes CDR1 SGHVS and CDR2 FNYEAQ. The CDR3 runs 13 residues. Trimming removed 5 bases from V and 11 bases from J, with 13 bases in between. Full variable domain (rest looked up from reference TRBV7-6 and TRBJ1-6): GAGVSQSPRYKVTKRGQDVALRCDPISGHVSLYWYRQALGQGPEFLTYFNYEAQQDKSGLPNDRFSAERPEGSISTLTIQRTEQRDSAMYRCASSPEPLAPLHFGNGTRLTVT.

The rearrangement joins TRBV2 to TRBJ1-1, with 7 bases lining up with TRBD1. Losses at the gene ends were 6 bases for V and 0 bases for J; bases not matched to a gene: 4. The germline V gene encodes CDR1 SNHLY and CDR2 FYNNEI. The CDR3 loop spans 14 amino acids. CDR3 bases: TGTGCCAGCAGGGGGACAGCTATGAACACTGAAGCTTTCTTT. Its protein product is CASRGTAMNTEAFF.

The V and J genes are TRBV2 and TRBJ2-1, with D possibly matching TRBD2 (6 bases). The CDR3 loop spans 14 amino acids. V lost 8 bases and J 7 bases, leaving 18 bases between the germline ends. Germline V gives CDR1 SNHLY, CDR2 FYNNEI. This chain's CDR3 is CASGRRGARNEQFF. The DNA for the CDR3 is TGTGCCAGCGGTAGGCGGGGCGCAAGGAATGAGCAGTTCTTC.

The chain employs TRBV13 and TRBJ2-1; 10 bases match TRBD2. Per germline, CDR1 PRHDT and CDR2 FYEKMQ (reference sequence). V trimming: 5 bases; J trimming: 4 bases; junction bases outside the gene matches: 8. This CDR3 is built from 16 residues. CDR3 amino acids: CASSLPTSGVYNEQFF. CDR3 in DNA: TGTGCCAGCAGCCTCCCCACTAGCGGGGTTTACAATGAGCAGTTCTTC.

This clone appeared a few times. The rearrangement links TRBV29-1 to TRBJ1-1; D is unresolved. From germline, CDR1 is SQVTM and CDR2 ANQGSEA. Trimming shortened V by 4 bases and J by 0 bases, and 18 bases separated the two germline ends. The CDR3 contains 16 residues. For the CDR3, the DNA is TGCAGCGTTGCAAATGGATTAGGAGGTGTGAACACTGAAGCTTTCTTT. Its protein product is CSVANGLGGVNTEAFF.

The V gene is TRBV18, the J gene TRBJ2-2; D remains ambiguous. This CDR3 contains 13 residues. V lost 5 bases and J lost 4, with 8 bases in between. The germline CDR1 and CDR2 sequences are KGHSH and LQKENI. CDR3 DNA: TGTGCCAGCTCAGAGCTGATCACCGGGGAGCTGTTTTTT. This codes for CASSELITGELFF. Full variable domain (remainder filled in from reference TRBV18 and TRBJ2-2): NAGVMQNPRHLVRRRGQEARLRCSPMKGHSHVYWYRQLPEEGLKFMVYLQKENIIDESGMPKERFSAEFPKEGPSILRIQQVVRGDSAAYFCASSELITGELFFGEGSRLTVL.

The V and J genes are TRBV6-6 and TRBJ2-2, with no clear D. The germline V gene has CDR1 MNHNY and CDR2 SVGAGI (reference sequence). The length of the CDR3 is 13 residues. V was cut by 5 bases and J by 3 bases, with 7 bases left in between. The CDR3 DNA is TGTGCCAGCAGTATGGCTGACACCGGGGAGCTGTTTTTT. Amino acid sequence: CASSMADTGELFF.

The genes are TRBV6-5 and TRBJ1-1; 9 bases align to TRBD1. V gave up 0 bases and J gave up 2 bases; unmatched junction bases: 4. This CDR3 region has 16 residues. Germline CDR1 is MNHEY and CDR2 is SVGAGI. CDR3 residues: CASSYSGTGTNTEAFF. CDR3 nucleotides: TGTGCCAGCAGTTACTCCGGGACAGGGACTAACACTGAAGCTTTCTTT.

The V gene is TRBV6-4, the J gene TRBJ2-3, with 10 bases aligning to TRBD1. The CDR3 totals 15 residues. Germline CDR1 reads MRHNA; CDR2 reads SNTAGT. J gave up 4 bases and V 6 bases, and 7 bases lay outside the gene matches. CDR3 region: CASSDRGRVADTQYF. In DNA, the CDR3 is TGTGCCAGCAGCGACAGGGGGCGCGTTGCAGATACGCAGTATTTT.

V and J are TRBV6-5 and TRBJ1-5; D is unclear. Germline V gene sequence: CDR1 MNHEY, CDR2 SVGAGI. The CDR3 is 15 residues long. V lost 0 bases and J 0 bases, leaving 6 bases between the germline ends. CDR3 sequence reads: CASSYSQASNQPQHF. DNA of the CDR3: TGTGCCAGCAGTTACTCGCAAGCTAGCAATCAGCCCCAGCATTTT.

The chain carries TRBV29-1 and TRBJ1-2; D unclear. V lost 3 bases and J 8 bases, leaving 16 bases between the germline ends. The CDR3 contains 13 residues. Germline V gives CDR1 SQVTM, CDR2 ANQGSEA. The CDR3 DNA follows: TGCAGCGTTGAGTCTCACCAGCTCGGGGGCTACACCTTC. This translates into CSVESHQLGGYTF. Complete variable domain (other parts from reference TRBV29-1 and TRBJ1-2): SAVISQKPSRDICQRGTSLTIQCQVDSQVTMMFWYRQQPGQSLTLIATANQGSEATYESGFVIDKFPISRPNLTFSTLTVSNMSPEDSSIYLCSVESHQLGGYTFGSGTRLTVV.

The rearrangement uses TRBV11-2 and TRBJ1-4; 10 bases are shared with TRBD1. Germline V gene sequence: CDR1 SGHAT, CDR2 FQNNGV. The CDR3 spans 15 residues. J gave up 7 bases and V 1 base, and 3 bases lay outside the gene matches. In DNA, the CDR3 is TGTGCCAGCAGCTTAGTGACAGGGGGCCCTGAAAAACTGTTTTTT. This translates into CASSLVTGGPEKLFF.

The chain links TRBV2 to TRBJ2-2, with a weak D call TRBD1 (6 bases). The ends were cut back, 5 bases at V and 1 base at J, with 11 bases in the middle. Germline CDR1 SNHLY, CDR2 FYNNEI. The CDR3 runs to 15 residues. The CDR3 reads CASSNRDKNTGELFF. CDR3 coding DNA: TGTGCCAGCAGTAACCGGGACAAGAACACCGGGGAGCTGTTTTTT.

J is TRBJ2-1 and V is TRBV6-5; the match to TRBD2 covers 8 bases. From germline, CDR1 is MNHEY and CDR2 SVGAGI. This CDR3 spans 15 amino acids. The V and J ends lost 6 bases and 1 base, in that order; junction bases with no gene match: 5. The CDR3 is CASSYGRGSYNEQFF. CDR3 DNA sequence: TGTGCCAGCAGCTACGGGAGGGGATCCTACAATGAGCAGTTCTTC.

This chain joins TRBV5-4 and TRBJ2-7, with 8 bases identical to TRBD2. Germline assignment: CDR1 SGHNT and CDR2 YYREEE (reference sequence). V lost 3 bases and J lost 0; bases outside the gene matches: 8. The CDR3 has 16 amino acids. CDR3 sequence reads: CASSSSTSESSYEQYF. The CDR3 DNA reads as TGTGCCAGCAGCTCCTCGACTAGCGAGAGCTCCTACGAGCAGTACTTC.

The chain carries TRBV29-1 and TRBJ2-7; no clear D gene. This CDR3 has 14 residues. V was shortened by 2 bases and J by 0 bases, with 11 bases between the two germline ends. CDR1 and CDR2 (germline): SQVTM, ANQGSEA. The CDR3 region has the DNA TGCAGCGTTGAATCGGTAACGAGCTCCTACGAGCAGTACTTC. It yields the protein CSVESVTSSYEQYF.

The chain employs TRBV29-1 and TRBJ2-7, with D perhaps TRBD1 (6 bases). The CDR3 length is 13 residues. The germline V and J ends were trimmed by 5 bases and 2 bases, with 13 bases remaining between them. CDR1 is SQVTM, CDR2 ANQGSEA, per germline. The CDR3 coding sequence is TGCAGCGTTACAGGGCCGTCCCCCTACGAGCAGTACTTC. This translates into CSVTGPSPYEQYF.

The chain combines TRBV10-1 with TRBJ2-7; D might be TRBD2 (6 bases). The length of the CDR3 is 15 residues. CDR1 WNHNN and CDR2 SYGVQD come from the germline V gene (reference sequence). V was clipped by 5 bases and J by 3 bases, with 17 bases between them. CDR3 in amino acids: CASSKAGTQNYEQYF. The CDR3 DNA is TGCGCCAGCAGTAAGGCCGGGACTCAGAACTACGAGCAGTACTTC.

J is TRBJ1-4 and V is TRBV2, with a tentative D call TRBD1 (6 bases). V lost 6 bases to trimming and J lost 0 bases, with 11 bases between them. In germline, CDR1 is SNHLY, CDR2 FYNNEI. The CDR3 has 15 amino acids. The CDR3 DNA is TGTGCCAGCAGGTTTACAGGGACAACTAATGAAAAACTGTTTTTT. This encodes CASRFTGTTNEKLFF.

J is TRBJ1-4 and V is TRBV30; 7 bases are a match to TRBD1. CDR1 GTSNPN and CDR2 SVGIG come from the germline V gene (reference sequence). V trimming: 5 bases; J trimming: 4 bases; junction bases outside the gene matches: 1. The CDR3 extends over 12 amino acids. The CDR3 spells CAWRQGNEKLFF. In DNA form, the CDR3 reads TGTGCCTGGCGACAGGGTAATGAAAAACTGTTTTTT.

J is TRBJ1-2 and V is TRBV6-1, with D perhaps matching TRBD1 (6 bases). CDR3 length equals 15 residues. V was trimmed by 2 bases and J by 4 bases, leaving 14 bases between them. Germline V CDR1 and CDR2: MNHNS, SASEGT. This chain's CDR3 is CASSERRGFPYGYTF. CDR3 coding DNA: TGTGCCAGCAGTGAAAGAAGGGGGTTCCCCTATGGCTACACCTTC.

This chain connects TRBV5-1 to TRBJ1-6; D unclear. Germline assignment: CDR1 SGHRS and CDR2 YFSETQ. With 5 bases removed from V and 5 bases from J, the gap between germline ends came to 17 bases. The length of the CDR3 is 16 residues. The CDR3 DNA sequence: TGCGCCAGCAGACCTTTTATTGAGGGCGATAATTCACCCCTCCACTTT. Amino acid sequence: CASRPFIEGDNSPLHF.